Below, one T cell receptor beta chain is given with its context. Its specificity is not known. This specimen belongs to a study of cytomegalovirus exposure and HLA in healthy donors. With 60 Vbeta and 13 Jbeta primers, the PCR was carried out. Per the original data handling: The count from a later analysis was 70 million to 85 million unique TCR beta chains, 9.5 million to 13 million of them shared. Using immunoSEQ multiplex PCR, the repertoire was profiled, and TCRdb retains in-frame clones only, with some absent. The V and J calls and the clone size are those of that table, but D and trimming were determined from the DNA. The data show 250,000 to 350,000 clones, with 70% to 90% seen just once and roughly 2% held by the top ten. Whole-study findings and limits: A later analysis reportedly identified an Asian-associated ancestry cluster as carrying fewer N-insertions than the roughly 670-donor mean.

The CDR3 length is 16 residues. Germline CDR1 is SGHAT and CDR2 is FQNNGV. V lost 9 bases to trimming and J lost 2 bases; unmatched junction nucleotides: 12. The material sequenced was PBMCs. This clonotype originated in a woman in her late teens or twenties in good health and CMV-seronegative. This chain uses TRBV11-2 with TRBJ2-5, with 10 nucleotides matching TRBD2. CDR3 coding DNA: TGTGCCAGTCGGACTAGCGGTAGAGGGGAACAAGAGACCCAGTACTTC. Its translation is CASRTSGRGEQETQYF. Based on the CDR3 plus reference TRBV11-2 and TRBJ2-5, the full variable domain is EAGVAQSPRYKIIEKRQSVAFWCNPISGHATLYWYQQILGQGPKLLIQFQNNGVVDDSQLPKDRFSAERLKGVDSTLKIQPAKLEDSAVYLCASRTSGRGEQETQYFGPGTRLLVL.